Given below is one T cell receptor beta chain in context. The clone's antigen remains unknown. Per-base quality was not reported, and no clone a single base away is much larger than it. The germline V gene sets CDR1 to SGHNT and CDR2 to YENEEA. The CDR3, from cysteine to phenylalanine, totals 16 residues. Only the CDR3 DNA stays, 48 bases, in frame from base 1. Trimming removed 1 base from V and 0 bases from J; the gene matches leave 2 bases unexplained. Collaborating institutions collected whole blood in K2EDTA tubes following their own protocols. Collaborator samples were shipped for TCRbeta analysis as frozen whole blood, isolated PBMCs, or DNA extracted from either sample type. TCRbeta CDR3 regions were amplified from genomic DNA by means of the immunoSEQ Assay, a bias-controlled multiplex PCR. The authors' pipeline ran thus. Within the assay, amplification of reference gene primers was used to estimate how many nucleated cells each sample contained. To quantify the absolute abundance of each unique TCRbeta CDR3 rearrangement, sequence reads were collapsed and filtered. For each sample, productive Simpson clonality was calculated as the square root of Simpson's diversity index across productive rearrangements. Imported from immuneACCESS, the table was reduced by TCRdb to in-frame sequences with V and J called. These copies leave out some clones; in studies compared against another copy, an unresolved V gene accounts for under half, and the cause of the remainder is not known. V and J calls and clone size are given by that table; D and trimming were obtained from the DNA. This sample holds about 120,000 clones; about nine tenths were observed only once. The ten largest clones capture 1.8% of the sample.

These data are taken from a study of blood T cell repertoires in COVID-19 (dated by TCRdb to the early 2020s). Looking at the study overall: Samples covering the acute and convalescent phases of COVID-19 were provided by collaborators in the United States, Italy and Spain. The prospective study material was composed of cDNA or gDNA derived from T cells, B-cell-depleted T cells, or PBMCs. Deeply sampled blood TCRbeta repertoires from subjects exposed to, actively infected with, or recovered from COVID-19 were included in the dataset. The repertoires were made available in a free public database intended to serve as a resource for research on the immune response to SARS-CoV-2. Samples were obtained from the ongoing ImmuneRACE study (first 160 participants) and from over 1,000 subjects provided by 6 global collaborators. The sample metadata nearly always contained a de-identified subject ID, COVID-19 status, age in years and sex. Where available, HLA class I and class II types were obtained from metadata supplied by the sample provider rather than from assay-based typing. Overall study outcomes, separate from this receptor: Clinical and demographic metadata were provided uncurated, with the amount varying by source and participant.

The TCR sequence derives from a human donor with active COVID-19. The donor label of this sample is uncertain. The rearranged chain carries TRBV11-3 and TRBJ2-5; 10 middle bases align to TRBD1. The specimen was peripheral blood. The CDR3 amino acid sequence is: CASSLGGQGYQETQYF. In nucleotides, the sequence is TGTGCCAGCAGCTTAGGGGGACAGGGGTACCAAGAGACCCAGTACTTC.